The sequence of this TCR beta chain was determined in a study of T cells expressing NK-cell markers. The wider study: Sequencing covered eight donors, seven HCMV-seropositive and one seronegative.

CDR3 length: 15 amino acids. A 5'RACE template switching approach incorporating UMIs was used to make TCR beta cDNA. One entry per CDR3 protein, without DNA, is what TCRdb gives after re-calling the 5' RACE reads. The table counts around 110,000 distinct CDR3 sequences; 18% lies in the top ten. General study points: Leadership of the CD3+CD56-NKG2C+ fraction also belonged to these clonotypes in several donors. Among CD8+ T cells from several donors, dominant NKG2C+ clonotypes accounted for roughly 1.0-7.0%.

As regards this clonotype: No antigen is known for it.

This sequence originates from a woman between 18 and 70 years old in good health. V is TRBV12-3 or TRBV12-4 and J is TRBJ2-1; TCRdb reports TRBD1, a call that lacks DNA to check it against. The sequenced material came from blood T cells: a sorted CD56 or NKG2C T cell subset, CD4+ or CD8+ T cells, or bulk PBMC T cells (not recorded which). The CDR3 sequence: CASRRNRGLLYEQFF.